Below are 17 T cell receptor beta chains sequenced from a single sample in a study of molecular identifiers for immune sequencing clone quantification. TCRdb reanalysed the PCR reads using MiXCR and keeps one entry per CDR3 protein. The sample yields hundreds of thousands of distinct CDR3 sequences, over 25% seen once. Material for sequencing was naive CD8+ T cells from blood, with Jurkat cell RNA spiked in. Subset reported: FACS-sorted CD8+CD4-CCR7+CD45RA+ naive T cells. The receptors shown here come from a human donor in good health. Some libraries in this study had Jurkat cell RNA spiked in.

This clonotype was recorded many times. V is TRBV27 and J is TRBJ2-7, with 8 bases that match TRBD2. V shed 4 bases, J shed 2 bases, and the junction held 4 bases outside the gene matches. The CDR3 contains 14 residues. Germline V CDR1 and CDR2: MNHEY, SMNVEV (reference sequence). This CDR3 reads CASSWTGGTYEQYF. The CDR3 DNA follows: TGTGCCAGCAGTTGGACGGGGGGGACCTACGAGCAGTACTTC.

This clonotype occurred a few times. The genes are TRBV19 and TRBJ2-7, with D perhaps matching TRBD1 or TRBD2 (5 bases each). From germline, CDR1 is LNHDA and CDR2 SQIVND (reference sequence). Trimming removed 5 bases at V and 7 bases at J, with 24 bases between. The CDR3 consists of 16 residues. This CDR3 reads CASSLVSGTDASEQYF. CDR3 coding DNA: TGTGCCAGTAGTCTCGTCTCCGGGACGGACGCCTCAGAGCAGTACTTC.

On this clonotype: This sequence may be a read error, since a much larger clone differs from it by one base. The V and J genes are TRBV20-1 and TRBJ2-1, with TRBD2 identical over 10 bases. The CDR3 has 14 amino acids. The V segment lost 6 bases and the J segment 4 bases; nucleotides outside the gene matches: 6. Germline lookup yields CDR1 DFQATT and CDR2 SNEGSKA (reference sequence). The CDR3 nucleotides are TGCAGTGCGCCGACTAGCGGGCCTTACAATGAGCAGTTCTTC. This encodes CSAPTSGPYNEQFF.

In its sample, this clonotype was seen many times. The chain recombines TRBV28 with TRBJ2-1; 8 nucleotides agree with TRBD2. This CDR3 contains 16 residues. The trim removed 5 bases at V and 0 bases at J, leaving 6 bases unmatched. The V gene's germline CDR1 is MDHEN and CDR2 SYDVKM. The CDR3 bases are TGTGCCAGCAGTAGCGGGGGAATGAGCTCCTACAATGAGCAGTTCTTC. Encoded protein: CASSSGGMSSYNEQFF.

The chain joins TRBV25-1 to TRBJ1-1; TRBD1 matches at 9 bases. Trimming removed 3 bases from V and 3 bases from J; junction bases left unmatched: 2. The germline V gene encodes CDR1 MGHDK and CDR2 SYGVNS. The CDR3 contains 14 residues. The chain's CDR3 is CASSDGTGHTEAFF. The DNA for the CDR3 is TGTGCCAGCAGTGATGGGACAGGGCACACTGAAGCTTTCTTT. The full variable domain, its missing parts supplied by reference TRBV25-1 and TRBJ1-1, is EADIYQTPRYLVIGTGKKITLECSQTMGHDKMYWYQQDPGMELHLIHYSYGVNSTEKGDLSSESTVSRIRTEHFPLTLESARPSHTSQYLCASSDGTGHTEAFFGQGTRLTVV.

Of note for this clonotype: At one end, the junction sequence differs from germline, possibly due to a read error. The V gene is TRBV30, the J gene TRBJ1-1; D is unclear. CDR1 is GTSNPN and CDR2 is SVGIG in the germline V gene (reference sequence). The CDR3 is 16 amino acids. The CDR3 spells CTWSGSGITPSTEAFF. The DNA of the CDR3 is TGTACCTGGAGTGGGTCCGGGATCACCCCGAGCACTGAAGCTTTCTTT.

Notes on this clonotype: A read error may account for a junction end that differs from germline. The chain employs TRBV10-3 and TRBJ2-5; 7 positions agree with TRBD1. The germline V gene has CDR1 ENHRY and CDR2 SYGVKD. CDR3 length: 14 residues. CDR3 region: CPISGTGVSETQYF. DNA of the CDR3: TGTCCCATCAGTGGAACAGGGGTCTCGGAGACCCAGTACTTC.

As DNA, the CDR3 is TGTGCCAGCAGTTATATGGCGTACGAGCAGTACTTC. It codes for CASSYMAYEQYF. V and J are TRBV6-2 or TRBV6-3 and TRBJ2-7, with D hard to call. V lost 3 bases and J 4 bases, leaving 7 bases between the germline ends. CDR3 length: 12 amino acids. Germline values: CDR1 MNHEY, CDR2 SVGEGT.

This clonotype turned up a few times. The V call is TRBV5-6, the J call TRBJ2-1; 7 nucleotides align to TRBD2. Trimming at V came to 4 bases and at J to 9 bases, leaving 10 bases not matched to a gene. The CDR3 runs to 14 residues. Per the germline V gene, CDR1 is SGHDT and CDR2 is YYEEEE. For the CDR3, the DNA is TGTGCCAGCAGCCAACATGGGGGACTAACTGAGCAGTTCTTC. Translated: CASSQHGGLTEQFF.

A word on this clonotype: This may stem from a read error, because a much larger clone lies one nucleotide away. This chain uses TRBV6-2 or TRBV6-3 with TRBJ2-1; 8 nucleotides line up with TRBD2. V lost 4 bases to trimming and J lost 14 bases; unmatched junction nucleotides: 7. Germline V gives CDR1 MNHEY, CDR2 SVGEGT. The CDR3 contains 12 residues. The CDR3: CASSSPAGDKFF. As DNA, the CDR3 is TGTGCCAGCAGTTCGCCAGCGGGAGACAAGTTCTTC.

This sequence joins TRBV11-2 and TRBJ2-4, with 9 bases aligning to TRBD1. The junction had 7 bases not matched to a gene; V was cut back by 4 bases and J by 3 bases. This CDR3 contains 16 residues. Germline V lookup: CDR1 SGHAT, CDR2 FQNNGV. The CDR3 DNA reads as TGTGCCAGCAGCTCGAAGGAGGACAGGGGCAAAAACATTCAGTACTTC. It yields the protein CASSSKEDRGKNIQYF.

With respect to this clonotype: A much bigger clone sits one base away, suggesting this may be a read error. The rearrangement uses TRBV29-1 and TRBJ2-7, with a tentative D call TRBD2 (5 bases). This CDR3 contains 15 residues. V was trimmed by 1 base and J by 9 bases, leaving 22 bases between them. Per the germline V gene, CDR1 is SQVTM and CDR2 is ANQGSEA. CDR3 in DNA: TGCAGCGTTGAAGGGAAAGGACCCCTCGAGGGCGCGCAGTACTTC. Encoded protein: CSVEGKGPLEGAQYF.

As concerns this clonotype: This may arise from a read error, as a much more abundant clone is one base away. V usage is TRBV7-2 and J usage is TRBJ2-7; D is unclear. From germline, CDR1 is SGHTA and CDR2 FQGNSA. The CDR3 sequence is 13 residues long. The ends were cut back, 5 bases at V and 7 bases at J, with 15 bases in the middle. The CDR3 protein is CASSEPHYNEQYF. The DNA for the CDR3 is TGTGCCAGCAGCGAGCCCCACTACAATGAGCAGTACTTC.

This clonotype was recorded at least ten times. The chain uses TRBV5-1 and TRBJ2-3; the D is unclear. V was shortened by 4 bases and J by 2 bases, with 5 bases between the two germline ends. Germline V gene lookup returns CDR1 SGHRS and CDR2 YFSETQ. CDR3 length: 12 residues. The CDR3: CASSGDTDTQYF. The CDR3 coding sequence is TGCGCCAGCAGCGGGGACACAGATACGCAGTATTTT.

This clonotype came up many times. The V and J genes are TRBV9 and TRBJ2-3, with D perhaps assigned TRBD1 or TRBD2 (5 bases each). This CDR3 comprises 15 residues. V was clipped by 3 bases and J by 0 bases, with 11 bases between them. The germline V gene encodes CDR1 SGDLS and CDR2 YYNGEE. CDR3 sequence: CASSGDGSSTDTQYF. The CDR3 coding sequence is TGTGCCAGCAGCGGGGACGGATCTAGCACAGATACGCAGTATTTT.

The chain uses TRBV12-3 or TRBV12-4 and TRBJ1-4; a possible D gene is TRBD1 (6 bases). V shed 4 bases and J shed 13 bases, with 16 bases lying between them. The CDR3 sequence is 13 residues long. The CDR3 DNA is TGTGCCAGCAGTTGGGCAGGGGAGGACCGACTGTTTTTT. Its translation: CASSWAGEDRLFF.

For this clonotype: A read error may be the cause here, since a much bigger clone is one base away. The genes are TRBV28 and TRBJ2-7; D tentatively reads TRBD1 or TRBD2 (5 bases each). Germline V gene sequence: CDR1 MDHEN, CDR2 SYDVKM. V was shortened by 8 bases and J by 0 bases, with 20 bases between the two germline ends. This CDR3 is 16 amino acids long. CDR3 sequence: CASGNPPGRSSYEQYF. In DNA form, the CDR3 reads TGTGCCAGCGGGAACCCACCGGGACGGAGCTCCTACGAGCAGTACTTC. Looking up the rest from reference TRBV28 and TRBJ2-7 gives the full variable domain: DVKVTQSSRYLVKRTGEKVFLECVQDMDHENMFWYRQDPGLGLRLIYFSYDVKMKEKGDIPEGYSVSREKKERFSLILESASTNQTSMYLCASGNPPGRSSYEQYFGPGTRLTVT.